The 27 T cell receptor beta chains below come from one sample, sequenced in a study of blood T cell repertoires in COVID-19. The repertoire was sequenced with immunoSEQ multiplex PCR; TCRdb's copy has only in-frame clones and lacks some. This table holds around 290,000 clones, around 87% found once. The source material was peripheral blood. Source of these receptors: a woman between 45 and 65 years old who had recovered from COVID-19.

The rearrangement joins TRBV27 to TRBJ2-5, with TRBD1 matching 9 bases. Germline values: CDR1 MNHEY, CDR2 SMNVEV (reference sequence). Trimming removed 5 bases from V and 4 bases from J; junction bases left unmatched: 2. This CDR3 spans 13 amino acids. The CDR3 sequence: CASSRQGGETQYF. The CDR3 nucleotides are TGTGCCAGCAGTCGACAGGGGGGAGAGACCCAGTACTTC.

This clone appeared a single time. The chain joins TRBV29-1 to TRBJ1-2; 7 nucleotides line up with TRBD1. With 6 bases clipped from V and 0 bases from J, the junction kept 4 bases outside the gene matches. The germline V gene encodes CDR1 SQVTM and CDR2 ANQGSEA. The CDR3 extends over 13 amino acids. The chain's CDR3 is CSVETGSNYGYTF. Written as DNA, the CDR3 is TGCAGCGTGGAGACAGGGTCTAACTATGGCTACACCTTC.

This clone has only one observation. This sequence joins TRBV30 and TRBJ2-7, with TRBD1 matching 8 bases. The CDR3 loop spans 15 amino acids. The V segment lost 1 base and the J segment 7 bases; nucleotides outside the gene matches: 12. Germline values: CDR1 GTSNPN, CDR2 SVGIG (reference sequence). For the CDR3, the DNA is TGTGCCTGGAGTGAACCGGGACAGGCCTATGGGGAGCAGTACTTC. This sequence encodes CAWSEPGQAYGEQYF.

This clone occurred a few times. The V and J genes are TRBV3-1 (or the pseudogene TRBV3-2) and TRBJ1-1; no clear D. Trimming cost V 1 base and J 11 bases, with 11 bases left between them. Germline CDR1 reads LGHDT; CDR2 reads YNNKEL (reference sequence). The CDR3 consists of 12 residues. This chain's CDR3 is CASSQGRSMAFF. CDR3 nucleotides: TGTGCCAGCAGCCAAGGCCGAAGCATGGCTTTCTTT.

This rearrangement joins TRBV6-2 or TRBV6-3 to TRBJ2-5; D gene uncertain. Germline assignment: CDR1 MNHEY and CDR2 SVGEGT. The CDR3 spans 12 residues. V gave up 2 bases and J gave up 5 bases, with 6 bases separating them. The CDR3 DNA sequence: TGTGCCAGCAGTTACATCGGGGAGACCCAGTACTTC. This sequence encodes CASSYIGETQYF.

Comment on this clone: Germline is not matched at one junction end, which may reflect a read error. V usage is TRBV28 and J usage is TRBJ1-2; no reliable D call. Germline lookup yields CDR1 MDHEN and CDR2 SYDVKM. This CDR3 is 12 amino acids long. The CDR3 sequence: CASRPPNYGYTF. In DNA form, the CDR3 reads TGTGCCAGCAGGCCCCCTAATTATGGCTACACCTTC.

The CDR3 loop is CASSLGAGGNTIYF. In DNA form, the CDR3 reads TGTGCCAGCAGCTTAGGTGCAGGAGGAAACACCATATATTTT. The chain uses TRBV7-9 and TRBJ1-3, with D hard to call. In germline, CDR1 is SEHNR, CDR2 FQNEAQ (reference sequence). This CDR3 has 14 residues. Trimming removed 1 base from V and 4 bases from J, with 8 bases in between.

The chain uses TRBV27 and TRBJ1-5, with D maybe TRBD1 (6 bases). The CDR3 spans 14 residues. The V gene lost 4 bases and the J gene lost 4 bases, with 11 bases spanning the gap. Germline V gene sequence: CDR1 MNHEY, CDR2 SMNVEV (reference sequence). CDR3 amino acids: CASSSGTPNQPQHF. The CDR3 DNA sequence: TGTGCCAGCAGTTCCGGGACACCTAATCAGCCCCAGCATTTT.

The V call is TRBV7-6, the J call TRBJ1-5; possibly TRBD1 for D (5 bases). The CDR3 has 15 residues. CDR1 SGHVS and CDR2 FNYEAQ come from the germline V gene. The V gene lost 5 bases and the J gene lost 5 bases, with 16 bases spanning the gap. This CDR3 is CASSPLVGLDQPQHF. In nucleotides, the CDR3 is TGTGCCAGCAGCCCCCTCGTGGGACTCGATCAGCCCCAGCATTTT.

The rearrangement joins TRBV13 to TRBJ2-5; D remains unclear. This CDR3 has 14 residues. From germline, CDR1 is PRHDT and CDR2 FYEKMQ (reference sequence). Trimming left V 5 bases short and J 1 base short, with 11 bases between. CDR3 loop: CASSLRQSQETQYF. CDR3 sequence (DNA): TGTGCCAGCAGCCTACGACAAAGCCAAGAGACCCAGTACTTC.

This chain uses TRBV5-4 with TRBJ1-4; 8 nucleotides agree with TRBD1. The V and J ends lost 4 bases and 5 bases, in that order; junction bases with no gene match: 10. The germline V gene encodes CDR1 SGHNT and CDR2 YYREEE (reference sequence). CDR3 length equals 16 residues. The CDR3 nucleotides are TGTGCCAGCAGCCAGGATGGGACAGGAGGGAATGAAAAACTGTTTTTT. This sequence encodes CASSQDGTGGNEKLFF.

The gene calls are TRBV6-2 or TRBV6-3 and TRBJ1-6; D gene uncertain. The CDR3 sequence is 16 residues long. V lost 2 bases and J 9 bases, leaving 17 bases between the germline ends. Per the germline V gene, CDR1 is MNHEY and CDR2 is SVGEGT. The CDR3: CASSYIVGEWISPLHF. The CDR3, as DNA: TGTGCCAGCAGTTACATCGTGGGCGAATGGATTTCACCCCTCCACTTT.

In DNA form, the CDR3 reads TGTGCCAGCAGCCAACACCCGGGACAGGGGGGAAACACCATATATTTT. As protein: CASSQHPGQGGNTIYF. The chain links TRBV3-1 (or the pseudogene TRBV3-2) to TRBJ1-3; 10 bases match TRBD1. Germline values: CDR1 LGHDT, CDR2 YNNKEL (reference sequence). The V segment lost 2 bases and the J segment 4 bases; nucleotides outside the gene matches: 5. This CDR3 region has 16 residues.

This clone occurred a few times. V and J are TRBV9 and TRBJ2-3, with D perhaps matching TRBD1 (5 bases). CDR3 length: 16 residues. CDR1 and CDR2 (germline): SGDLS, YYNGEE. V dropped 0 bases and J dropped 0 bases, with 11 bases sitting between them. The CDR3 protein is CASSVDPRVSTDTQYF. The CDR3 nucleotides are TGTGCCAGCAGCGTAGATCCCAGGGTTAGCACAGATACGCAGTATTTT.

The CDR3 nucleotides read TGTGCCAGCCGCGGGGGGCAGGAGCATGGCTACACCTTC. This codes for CASRGGQEHGYTF. The chain is built from TRBV18 and TRBJ1-2; D possibly corresponds to TRBD1 (6 bases). The CDR3 has 13 residues. Germline CDR1 reads KGHSH; CDR2 reads LQKENI. The V gene lost 8 bases and the J gene lost 6 bases, with 16 bases spanning the gap.

This sequence joins TRBV6-2 or TRBV6-3 and TRBJ2-7; D gene unclear. Germline loops: CDR1 MNHEY, CDR2 SVGEGT. There are 14 residues in the CDR3. V was pared by 6 bases and J by 3 bases, with 15 bases between. CDR3 in DNA: TGTGCCAGCAGGCCTCCAACTCGCGGCTACGAGCAGTACTTC. Amino acid sequence: CASRPPTRGYEQYF.

V gene TRBV6-6 combines with J gene TRBJ2-3; D perhaps matches TRBD2 (6 bases). The CDR3 is 15 residues long. The germline V gene encodes CDR1 MNHNY and CDR2 SVGAGI (reference sequence). The V end was cut by 1 base, the J end by 2 bases, with 10 bases between. As DNA, the CDR3 is TGTGCCAGCAGTTACTTTCGGGGGTTCACAGATACGCAGTATTTT. Translating gives CASSYFRGFTDTQYF.

This clone appeared a single time. The rearrangement joins TRBV6-2 or TRBV6-3 to TRBJ1-2, with 7 bases fitting TRBD1. The CDR3 is made up of 13 amino acids. J lost 8 bases, V lost 5 bases, and 8 bases had no gene match. CDR1 is MNHEY, CDR2 SVGEGT, per germline. CDR3 sequence reads: CASSIGTVRGYTF. CDR3 nucleotides: TGTGCCAGCAGTATCGGGACAGTAAGAGGCTACACCTTC.

Only a few counts were recorded for this clone. J is TRBJ1-1 and V is TRBV18, with D possibly TRBD1 on 5 matching bases. V was pared by 8 bases and J by 1 base, with 14 bases between. From germline, CDR1 is KGHSH and CDR2 LQKENI. This CDR3 is built from 14 residues. The CDR3 loop is CASHDLRANTEAFF. As DNA, the CDR3 is TGTGCCAGCCACGACCTCAGGGCGAACACTGAAGCTTTCTTT.

The chain has TRBV29-1 and TRBJ1-5, with D perhaps TRBD1 (5 bases). The germline V gene has CDR1 SQVTM and CDR2 ANQGSEA. V was shortened by 0 bases and J by 5 bases, with 11 bases between the two germline ends. The length of the CDR3 is 14 residues. CDR3 sequence reads: CSVEDGRGHQPQHF. CDR3 in DNA: TGCAGCGTTGAAGATGGGAGGGGTCATCAGCCCCAGCATTTT.

This clone was seen once. V gene TRBV6-6 combines with J gene TRBJ1-3, with D tentatively TRBD1 (5 bases). The germline V gene encodes CDR1 MNHNY and CDR2 SVGAGI (reference sequence). There are 14 residues in the CDR3. V dropped 11 bases and J dropped 1 base, with 15 bases sitting between them. The CDR3: CAAARGESGNTIYF. Here the CDR3 DNA reads TGTGCCGCCGCACGGGGGGAATCTGGAAACACCATATATTTT.

V usage is TRBV28 and J usage is TRBJ1-2; 8 bases are a match to TRBD1. Per the germline V gene, CDR1 is MDHEN and CDR2 is SYDVKM. The J segment lost 8 bases and the V segment lost 6 bases, leaving 8 bases of the junction unmatched. The CDR3 is made up of 13 amino acids. The CDR3, as DNA: TGTGCCAGCAGCCCGACAGGGGCGGAGGGCTACACCTTC. Protein product: CASSPTGAEGYTF.

This chain joins TRBV19 and TRBJ2-3; 7 positions match TRBD1. The junction had 8 bases not matched to a gene; V was cut back by 0 bases and J by 2 bases. CDR3 length: 17 residues. CDR1 LNHDA and CDR2 SQIVND come from the germline V gene (reference sequence). This CDR3 is CASSIDQDRWDTDTQYF. The CDR3 DNA follows: TGTGCCAGTAGTATAGATCAGGACAGGTGGGACACAGATACGCAGTATTTT.

This clone was observed once. The rearrangement links TRBV19 to TRBJ2-7; no definite D call. The CDR3 is made up of 11 amino acids. Trimming took 3 bases from V and 8 from J, leaving 8 bases between them. Germline V CDR1 and CDR2: LNHDA, SQIVND (reference sequence). The CDR3 nucleotides are TGTGCCAGTAGTATGAGCGATCAGCAGTACTTC. Its translation is CASSMSDQQYF.

This sequence joins TRBV7-9 and TRBJ1-3; D gene ambiguous. CDR3 size: 16 residues. CDR1 SEHNR and CDR2 FQNEAQ come from the germline V gene (reference sequence). Trimming stripped 2 bases from V and 0 bases from J, with 11 bases between. The CDR3 coding sequence is TGTGCCAGCAGCTTAATCTCTGGCAACTCTGGAAACACCATATATTTT. It translates to CASSLISGNSGNTIYF.

This chain joins TRBV28 and TRBJ1-4, with 8 nucleotides matching TRBD1. This CDR3 is built from 14 residues. Germline V gives CDR1 MDHEN, CDR2 SYDVKM. The junction had 6 bases not matched to a gene; V was cut back by 5 bases and J by 7 bases. The CDR3 sequence is CASSPGTGREKLFF. CDR3 coding DNA: TGTGCCAGCAGTCCCGGGACAGGACGTGAAAAACTGTTTTTT.

V gene TRBV10-3 combines with J gene TRBJ2-2, with D possibly TRBD1 on 5 matching bases. The CDR3 covers 15 residues. CDR1 and CDR2 from the germline V gene are ENHRY and SYGVKD. V was cut by 0 bases and J by 3 bases, with 8 bases left in between. The CDR3 DNA follows: TGTGCCATCAGTGAGTCCAGGGTGGACACCGGGGAGCTGTTTTTT. Protein product: CAISESRVDTGELFF.